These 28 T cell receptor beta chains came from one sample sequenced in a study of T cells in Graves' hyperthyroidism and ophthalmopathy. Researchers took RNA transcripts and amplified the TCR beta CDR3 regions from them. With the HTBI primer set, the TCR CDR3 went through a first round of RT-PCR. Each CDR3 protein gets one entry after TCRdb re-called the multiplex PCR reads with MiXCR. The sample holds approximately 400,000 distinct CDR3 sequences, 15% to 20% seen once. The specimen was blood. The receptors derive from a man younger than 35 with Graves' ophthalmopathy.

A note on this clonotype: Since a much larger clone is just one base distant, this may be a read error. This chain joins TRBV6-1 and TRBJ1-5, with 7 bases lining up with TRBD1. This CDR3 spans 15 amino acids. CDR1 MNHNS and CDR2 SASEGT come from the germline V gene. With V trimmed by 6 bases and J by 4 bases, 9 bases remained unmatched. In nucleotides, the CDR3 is TGTGCCAGCAGCCGGGACAGTGAACAAAATCAGCCCCAGCATTTT. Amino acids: CASSRDSEQNQPQHF.

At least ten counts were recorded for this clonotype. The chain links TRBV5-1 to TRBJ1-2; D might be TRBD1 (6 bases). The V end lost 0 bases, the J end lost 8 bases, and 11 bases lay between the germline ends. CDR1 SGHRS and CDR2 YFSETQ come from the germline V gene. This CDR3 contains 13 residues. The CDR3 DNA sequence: TGCGCCAGCAGCTTGGTTCAGGGGACCGGCTACACCTTC. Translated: CASSLVQGTGYTF.

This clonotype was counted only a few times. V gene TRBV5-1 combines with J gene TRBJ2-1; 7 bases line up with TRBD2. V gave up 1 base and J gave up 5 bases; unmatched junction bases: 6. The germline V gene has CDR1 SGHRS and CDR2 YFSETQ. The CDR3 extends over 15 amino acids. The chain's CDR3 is CASSLSNGGNNEQFF. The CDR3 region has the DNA TGCGCCAGCAGCTTGAGTAACGGGGGGAACAATGAGCAGTTCTTC.

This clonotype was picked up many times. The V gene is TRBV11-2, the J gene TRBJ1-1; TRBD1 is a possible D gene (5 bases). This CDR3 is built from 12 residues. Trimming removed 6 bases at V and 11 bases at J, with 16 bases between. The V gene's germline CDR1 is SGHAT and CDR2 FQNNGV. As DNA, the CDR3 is TGTGCCAGCAGGACCGGGACCCCCGACGCTTTCTTT. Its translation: CASRTGTPDAFF.

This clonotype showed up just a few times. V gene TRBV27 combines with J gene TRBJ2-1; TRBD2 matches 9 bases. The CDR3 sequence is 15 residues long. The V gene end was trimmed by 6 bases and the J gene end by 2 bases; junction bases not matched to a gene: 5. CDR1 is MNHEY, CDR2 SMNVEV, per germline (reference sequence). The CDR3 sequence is CASSSAGGAYNEQFF. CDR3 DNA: TGTGCCAGCAGCTCCGCGGGGGGGGCCTACAATGAGCAGTTCTTC.

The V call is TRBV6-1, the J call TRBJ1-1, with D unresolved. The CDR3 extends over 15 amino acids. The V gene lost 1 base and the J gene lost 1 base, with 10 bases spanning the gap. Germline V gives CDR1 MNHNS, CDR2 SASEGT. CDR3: CASSEDPGSNTEAFF. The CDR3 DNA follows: TGTGCCAGCAGTGAAGATCCGGGGTCGAACACTGAAGCTTTCTTT.

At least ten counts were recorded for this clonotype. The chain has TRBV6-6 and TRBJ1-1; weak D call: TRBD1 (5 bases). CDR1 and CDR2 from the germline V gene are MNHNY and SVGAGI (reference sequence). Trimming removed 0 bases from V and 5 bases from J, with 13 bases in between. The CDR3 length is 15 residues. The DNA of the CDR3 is TGTGCCAGCAGTTACTCGAGCGGGGGACGGACTGAAGCTTTCTTT. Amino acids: CASSYSSGGRTEAFF.

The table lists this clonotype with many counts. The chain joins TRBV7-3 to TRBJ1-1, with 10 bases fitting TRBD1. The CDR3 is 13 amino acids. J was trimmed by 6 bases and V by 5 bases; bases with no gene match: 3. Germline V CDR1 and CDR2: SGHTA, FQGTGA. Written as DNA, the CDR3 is TGTGCCAGCAGCATAGGACAGGGGGCTGAAGCTTTCTTT. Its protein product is CASSIGQGAEAFF.

CDR3 amino acids: CASSLDRRYGYTF. Written as DNA, the CDR3 is TGTGCCAGCAGCTTGGACAGACGCTATGGCTACACCTTC. The chain uses TRBV7-8 and TRBJ1-2, with D maybe TRBD1 (6 bases). Trimming stripped 3 bases from V and 4 bases from J, with 9 bases between. Germline values: CDR1 SGHVS, CDR2 FQNEAQ. The CDR3 totals 13 residues.

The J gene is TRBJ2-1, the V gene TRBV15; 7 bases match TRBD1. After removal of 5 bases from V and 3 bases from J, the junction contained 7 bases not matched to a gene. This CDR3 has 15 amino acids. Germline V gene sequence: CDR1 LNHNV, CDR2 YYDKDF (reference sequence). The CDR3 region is CATSLRQGLYNEQFF. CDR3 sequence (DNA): TGTGCCACCAGCTTGCGACAGGGCCTCTACAATGAGCAGTTCTTC.

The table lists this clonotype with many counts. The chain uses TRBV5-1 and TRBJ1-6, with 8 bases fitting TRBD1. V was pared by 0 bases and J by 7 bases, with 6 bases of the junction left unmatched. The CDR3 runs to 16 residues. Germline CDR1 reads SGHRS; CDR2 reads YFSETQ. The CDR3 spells CASSLDQQGANSPLHF. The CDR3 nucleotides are TGCGCCAGCAGCTTGGATCAGCAGGGGGCGAATTCACCCCTCCACTTT.

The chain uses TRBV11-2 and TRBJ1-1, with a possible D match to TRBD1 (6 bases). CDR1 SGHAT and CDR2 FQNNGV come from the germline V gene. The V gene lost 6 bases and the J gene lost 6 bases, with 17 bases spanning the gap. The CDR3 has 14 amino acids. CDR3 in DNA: TGTGCCAGCAGTGACGGGGGGGGCGTTCCTGAAGCTTTCTTT. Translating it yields CASSDGGGVPEAFF. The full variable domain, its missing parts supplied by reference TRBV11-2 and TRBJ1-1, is EAGVAQSPRYKIIEKRQSVAFWCNPISGHATLYWYQQILGQGPKLLIQFQNNGVVDDSQLPKDRFSAERLKGVDSTLKIQPAKLEDSAVYLCASSDGGGVPEAFFGQGTRLTVV.

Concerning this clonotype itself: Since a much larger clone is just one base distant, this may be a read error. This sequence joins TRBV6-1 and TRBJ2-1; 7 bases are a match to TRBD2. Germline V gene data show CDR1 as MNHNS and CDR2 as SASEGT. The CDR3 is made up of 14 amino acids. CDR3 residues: CASSERGLSNERFF. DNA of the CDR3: TGTGCCAGCAGTGAAAGGGGACTAAGTAATGAGCGGTTCTTC.

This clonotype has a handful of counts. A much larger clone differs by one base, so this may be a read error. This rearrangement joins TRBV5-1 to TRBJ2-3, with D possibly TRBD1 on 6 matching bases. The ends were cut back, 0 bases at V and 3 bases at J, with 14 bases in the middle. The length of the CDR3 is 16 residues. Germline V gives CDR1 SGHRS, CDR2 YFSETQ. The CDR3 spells CASSLGQAQQTDTQYF. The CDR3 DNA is TGCGCCAGCAGCTTGGGACAGGCCCAACAAACAGATACGCAGTATTTT.

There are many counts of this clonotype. CDR3 sequence reads: CASSLDRATGATIYF. CDR3 DNA sequence: TGTGCCAGCAGCTTAGATCGAGCGACAGGGGCCACAATATACTTC. This chain uses TRBV11-2 with TRBJ2-5; 8 nucleotides line up with TRBD1. Germline V lookup: CDR1 SGHAT, CDR2 FQNNGV. The CDR3 covers 15 residues. After removal of 0 bases from V and 14 bases from J, the junction contained 14 bases not matched to a gene.

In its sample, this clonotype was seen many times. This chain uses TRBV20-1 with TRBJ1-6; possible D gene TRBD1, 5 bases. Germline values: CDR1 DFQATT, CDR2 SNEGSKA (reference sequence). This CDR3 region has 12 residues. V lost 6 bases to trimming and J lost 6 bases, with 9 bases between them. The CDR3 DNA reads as TGCAGTGCCCCAGGGATTAATTCACCCCTCCACTTT. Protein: CSAPGINSPLHF.

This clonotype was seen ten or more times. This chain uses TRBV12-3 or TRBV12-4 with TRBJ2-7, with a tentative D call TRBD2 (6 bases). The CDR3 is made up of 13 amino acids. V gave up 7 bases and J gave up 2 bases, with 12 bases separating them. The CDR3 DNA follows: TGTGCCAGCACCCGGGACTCGACCTACGAGCAGTACTTC. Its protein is CASTRDSTYEQYF.

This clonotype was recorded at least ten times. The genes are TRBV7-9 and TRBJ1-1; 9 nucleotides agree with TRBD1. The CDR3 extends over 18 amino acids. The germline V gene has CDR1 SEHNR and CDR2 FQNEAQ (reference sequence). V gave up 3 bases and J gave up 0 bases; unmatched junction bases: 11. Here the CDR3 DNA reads TGTGCCAGCAGCTTTCCCCGGGGACAGGGATCGATGAACACTGAAGCTTTCTTT. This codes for CASSFPRGQGSMNTEAFF.

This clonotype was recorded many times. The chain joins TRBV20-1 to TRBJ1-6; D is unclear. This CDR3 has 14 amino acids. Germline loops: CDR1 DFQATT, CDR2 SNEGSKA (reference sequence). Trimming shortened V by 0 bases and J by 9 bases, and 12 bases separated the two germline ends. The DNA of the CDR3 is TGCAGTGCTAGAGATGCCACACAAAGTTCACCCCTCCACTTT. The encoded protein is CSARDATQSSPLHF.

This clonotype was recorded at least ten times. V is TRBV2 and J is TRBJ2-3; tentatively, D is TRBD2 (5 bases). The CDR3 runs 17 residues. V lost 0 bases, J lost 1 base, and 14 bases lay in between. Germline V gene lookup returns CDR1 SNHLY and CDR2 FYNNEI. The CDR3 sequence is CASSEAASGSGTDTQYF. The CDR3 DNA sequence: TGTGCCAGCAGTGAAGCCGCTTCTGGGAGCGGCACAGATACGCAGTATTTT.

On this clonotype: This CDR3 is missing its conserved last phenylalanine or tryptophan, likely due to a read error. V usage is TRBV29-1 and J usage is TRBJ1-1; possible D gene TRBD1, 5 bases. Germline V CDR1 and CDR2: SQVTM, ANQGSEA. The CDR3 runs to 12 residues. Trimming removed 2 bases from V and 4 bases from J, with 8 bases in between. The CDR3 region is CSVESGSTEAFL. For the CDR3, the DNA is TGCAGCGTTGAATCAGGGTCCACTGAAGCTTTCCTT.

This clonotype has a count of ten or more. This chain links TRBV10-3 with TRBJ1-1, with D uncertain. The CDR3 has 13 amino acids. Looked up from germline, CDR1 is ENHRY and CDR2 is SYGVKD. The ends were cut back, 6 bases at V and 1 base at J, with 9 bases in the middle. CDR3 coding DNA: TGTGCCATCAGGACGGAAACGAACACTGAAGCTTTCTTT. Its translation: CAIRTETNTEAFF.

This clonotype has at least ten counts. For the CDR3, the DNA is TGTGCCAGCAGCTTAGGGGAAGGTACTGAAGCTTTCTTT. It specifies CASSLGEGTEAFF. This chain connects TRBV7-2 to TRBJ1-1; D ambiguous. V lost 1 base to trimming and J lost 5 bases, with 8 bases between them. This CDR3 spans 13 amino acids. The germline V gene encodes CDR1 SGHTA and CDR2 FQGNSA.

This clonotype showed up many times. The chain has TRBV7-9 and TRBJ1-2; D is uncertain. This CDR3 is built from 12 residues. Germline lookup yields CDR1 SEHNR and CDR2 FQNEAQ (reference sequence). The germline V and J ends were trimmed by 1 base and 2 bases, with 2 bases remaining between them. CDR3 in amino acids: CASSLENYGYTF. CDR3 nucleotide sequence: TGTGCCAGCAGCTTAGAGAACTATGGCTACACCTTC.

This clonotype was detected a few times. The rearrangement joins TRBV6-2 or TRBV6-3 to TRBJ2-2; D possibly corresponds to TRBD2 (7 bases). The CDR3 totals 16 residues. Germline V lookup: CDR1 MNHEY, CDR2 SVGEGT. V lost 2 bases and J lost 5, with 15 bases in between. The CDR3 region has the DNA TGTGCCAGCAGTTACAAGGCCGGGGGGCGGACCGGGGAGCTGTTTTTT. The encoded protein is CASSYKAGGRTGELFF.

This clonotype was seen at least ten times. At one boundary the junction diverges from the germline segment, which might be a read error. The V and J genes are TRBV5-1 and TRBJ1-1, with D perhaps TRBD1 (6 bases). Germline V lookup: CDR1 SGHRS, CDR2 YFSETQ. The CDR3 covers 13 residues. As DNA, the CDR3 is TGTGCCAGCAGCAAGGACAGAGACACTGAAGCTTTCTTT. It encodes CASSKDRDTEAFF.

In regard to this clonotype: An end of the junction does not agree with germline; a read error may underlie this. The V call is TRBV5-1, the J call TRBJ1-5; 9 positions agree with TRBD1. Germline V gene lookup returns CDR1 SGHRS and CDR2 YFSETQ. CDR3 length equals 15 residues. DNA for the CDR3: TGTGCCAGCAGCTTGGGACAGGGAAACGGTCAGCCCCTGCATTTT. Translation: CASSLGQGNGQPLHF. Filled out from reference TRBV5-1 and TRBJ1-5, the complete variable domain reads KAGVTQTPRYLIKTRGQQVTLSCSPISGHRSVSWYQQTPGQGLQFLFEYFSETQRNKGNFPGRFSGRQFSNSRSEMNVSTLELGDSALYLCASSLGQGNGQPLHFGDGTRLSIL.

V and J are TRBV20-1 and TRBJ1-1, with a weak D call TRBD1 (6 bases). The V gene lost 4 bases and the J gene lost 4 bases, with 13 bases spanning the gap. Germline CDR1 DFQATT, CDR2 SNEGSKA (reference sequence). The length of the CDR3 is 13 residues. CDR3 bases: TGCAGTGCTACCAAGGGGGGGTTCACTGAAGCTTTCTTT. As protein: CSATKGGFTEAFF.